This T cell receptor beta chain comes out of a study of identical twins. TCRdb re-analysed the 5' RACE reads in MiXCR, keeping a single row per CDR3 protein. The data contain approximately 150,000 distinct CDR3 sequences, around 3.6% of them singletons. On this clonotype itself: Its antigen is currently unknown.

The V gene end was trimmed by 0 bases and the J gene end by 4 bases; junction bases not matched to a gene: 11. The germline V gene has CDR1 DFQATT and CDR2 SNEGSKA (reference sequence). This CDR3 has 17 amino acids. Whole-study findings and limits: Partly confounded zero-insertion analyses could result from invariant MAIT and iNKT cells.

The V call is TRBV20-1, the J call TRBJ1-1; TRBD1 aligns across 10 bases. The sample taken for sequencing was memory T cells sorted from blood. This TCR was sampled from a man aged 18-30 years in good health. CDR3 in DNA: TGCAGTGCTAGAGATGGGACAGGGGTTAGGTTGGGCACTGAAGCTTTCTTT. It translates to CSARDGTGVRLGTEAFF.